This T cell receptor beta chain was found in a study of blood T cell repertoires in COVID-19. Study details: From T cells, B-cell-depleted T cells, or PBMCs came the material, which was cDNA or gDNA.

CDR1 and CDR2 (germline): SQVTM, ANQGSEA. V was trimmed by 6 bases and J by 4 bases, leaving 18 bases between them. The CDR3 is 15 amino acids. Authors' processing steps: Reference gene primer amplification yielded estimated nucleated cell counts. Only in-frame clones appear in the TCRdb table, and some are missing; sequencing was by immunoSEQ multiplex PCR. V and J calls and clone size follow that table, whereas D and trimming were derived from the DNA. This table holds about 100,000 clones, 85% to 90% found once. The sequenced material came from peripheral blood. The origin of this receptor is a human donor with COVID-19, enrolled during active disease. The donor label of this sample is uncertain. The chain recombines TRBV29-1 with TRBJ2-2; D perhaps matches TRBD1 (6 bases). CDR3 loop: CSVLDRTRPTGELFF. Written as DNA, the CDR3 is TGCAGCGTCCTCGACAGGACACGGCCCACCGGGGAGCTGTTTTTT.